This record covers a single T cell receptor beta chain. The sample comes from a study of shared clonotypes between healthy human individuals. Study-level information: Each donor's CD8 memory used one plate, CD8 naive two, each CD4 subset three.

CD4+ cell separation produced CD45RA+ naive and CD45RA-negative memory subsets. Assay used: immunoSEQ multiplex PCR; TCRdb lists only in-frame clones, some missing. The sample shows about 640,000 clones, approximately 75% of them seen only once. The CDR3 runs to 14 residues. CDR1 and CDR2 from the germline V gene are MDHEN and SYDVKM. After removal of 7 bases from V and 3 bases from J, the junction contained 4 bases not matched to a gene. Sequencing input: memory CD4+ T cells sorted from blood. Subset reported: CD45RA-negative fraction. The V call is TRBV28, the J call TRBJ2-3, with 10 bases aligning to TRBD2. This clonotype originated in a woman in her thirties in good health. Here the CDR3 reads CASKSGRATDTQYF. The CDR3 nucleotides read TGTGCCAGCAAAAGCGGGAGGGCAACAGATACGCAGTATTTT.